Listed below are T cell receptor beta chains from one sample, sequenced in a study of cytomegalovirus exposure and HLA in healthy donors. Produced via immunoSEQ multiplex PCR; TCRdb's table is partial and in-frame only. Here the sample spans 160,000 or so clones, approximately 86% being singletons. Sequenced: PBMCs. These receptor sequences come from a young woman in good health and CMV-seronegative. Each CDR3 is given with its conserved first and last residue. A D gene is named only where the DNA matches it firmly. Some rows mark clone size as missing; the rest say once, few, many or name a class of expanded clone.

abundance: few; v_gene: TRBV4-1; d_gene: TRBD2; j_gene: TRBJ2-7; CDR3aa: CASSRTSGGTYEQYF; CDR3nt: TGCGCCAGCAGTCGGACTAGCGGGGGCACCTACGAGCAGTACTTC
abundance: NA; v_gene: TRBV6-5; d_gene: NA; j_gene: TRBJ1-5; CDR3aa: CASSYKANQPQHF; CDR3nt: TGTGCCAGCAGTTACAAAGCGAATCAGCCCCAGCATTTT
abundance: NA; v_gene: TRBV5-6; d_gene: NA; j_gene: TRBJ2-1; CDR3aa: CASSLEARKQRDEQFF; CDR3nt: TGTGCCAGCAGCTTGGAGGCTAGGAAACAACGAGATGAGCAGTTCTTC
abundance: NA; v_gene: TRBV4-1; d_gene: NA; j_gene: TRBJ1-3; CDR3aa: CASSQSSGNTIYF; CDR3nt: TGCGCCAGCAGCCAGTCGAGTGGAAACACCATATATTTT
abundance: NA; v_gene: TRBV30; d_gene: NA; j_gene: TRBJ2-7; CDR3aa: CAWSPQYEQYF; CDR3nt: TGTGCCTGGAGCCCCCAGTACGAGCAGTACTTC
abundance: NA; v_gene: TRBV13; d_gene: NA; j_gene: TRBJ2-1; CDR3aa: CASSQARSDNYNEQFF; CDR3nt: TGTGCCAGCAGCCAAGCCAGATCGGACAATTACAATGAGCAGTTCTTC
abundance: NA; v_gene: TRBV19; d_gene: NA; j_gene: TRBJ1-2; CDR3aa: CASSIGGRGANYGYTF; CDR3nt: TGTGCCAGTAGTATCGGCGGGAGGGGGGCTAACTATGGCTACACCTTC
abundance: NA; v_gene: TRBV27; d_gene: TRBD1; j_gene: TRBJ2-3; CDR3aa: CASIKGQGDSTDTQYF; CDR3nt: TGTGCCAGCATCAAAGGTCAGGGGGATAGCACAGATACGCAGTATTTT
abundance: NA; v_gene: TRBV28; d_gene: NA; j_gene: TRBJ2-7; CDR3aa: CASIRSPGVDYEQYF; CDR3nt: TGTGCCAGCATAAGGAGCCCAGGGGTCGACTACGAGCAGTACTTC
abundance: NA; v_gene: TRBV28; d_gene: TRBD2; j_gene: TRBJ2-7; CDR3aa: CASSLLAGTYEQYF; CDR3nt: TGTGCCAGCAGTCTGTTAGCGGGAACCTACGAGCAGTACTTC
abundance: NA; v_gene: TRBV27; d_gene: TRBD2; j_gene: TRBJ2-3; CDR3aa: CASSLITSGTDTQYF; CDR3nt: TGTGCCAGCAGTTTAATTACTAGCGGGACAGATACGCAGTATTTT
abundance: NA; v_gene: TRBV18; d_gene: NA; j_gene: TRBJ2-5; CDR3aa: CASSPPAQGETQYF; CDR3nt: TGTGCCAGCTCACCACCGGCGCAGGGAGAGACCCAGTACTTC
abundance: NA; v_gene: TRBV6-5; d_gene: TRBD1; j_gene: TRBJ2-1; CDR3aa: CASSYPGTGGDYEQFF; CDR3nt: TGTGCCAGCAGTTACCCCGGGACAGGGGGCGACTATGAGCAGTTCTTC
abundance: NA; v_gene: TRBV19; d_gene: TRBD2; j_gene: TRBJ2-7; CDR3aa: CASSIGLAEYEQYF; CDR3nt: TGTGCCAGTAGTATAGGACTAGCGGAATACGAGCAGTACTTC